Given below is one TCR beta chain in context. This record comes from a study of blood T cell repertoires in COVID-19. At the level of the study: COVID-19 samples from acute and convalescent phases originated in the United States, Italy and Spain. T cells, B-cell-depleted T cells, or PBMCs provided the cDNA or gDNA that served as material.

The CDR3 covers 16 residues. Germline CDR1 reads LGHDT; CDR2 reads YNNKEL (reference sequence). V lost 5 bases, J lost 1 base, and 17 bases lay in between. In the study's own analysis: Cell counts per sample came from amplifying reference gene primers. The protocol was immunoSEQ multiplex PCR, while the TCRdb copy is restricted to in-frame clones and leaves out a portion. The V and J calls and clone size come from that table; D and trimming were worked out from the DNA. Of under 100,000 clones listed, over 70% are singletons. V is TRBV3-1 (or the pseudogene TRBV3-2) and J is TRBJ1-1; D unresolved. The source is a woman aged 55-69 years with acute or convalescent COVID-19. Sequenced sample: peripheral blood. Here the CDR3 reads CASSSGVRTPNTEAFF. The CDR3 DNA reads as TGTGCCAGCAGCTCCGGGGTCAGGACCCCGAACACTGAAGCTTTCTTT.